The 16 T cell receptor beta chains below were found in one sample sequenced in a study of T cells in Graves' hyperthyroidism and ophthalmopathy (dated by TCRdb to about 2019). The library relied on multiplex PCR. Sequenced on an Illumina HiSeq 2000. Amplification of TCR beta CDR3 regions was carried out from RNA transcripts. A first-round RT-PCR of the TCR CDR3 used the HTBI primer set with the Qiagen OneStep RT-PCR kit. The raw public data were reprocessed by TCRdb itself: fastp quality trimming at Q25, MiXCR clonotype calling, in-frame beta chains only. One record per CDR3 amino acid sequence lists the most common genes and DNA. Recorded for this sample are 270,000 or so distinct CDR3 sequences; approximately 16% of them occurred a single time. Over 25% of the sample is in the top ten clones. Sequenced input: blood. Receptors were obtained from a woman between 50 and 59 years old with Graves' hyperthyroidism that later progressed to Graves' ophthalmopathy.

This clonotype has ten or more counts. The chain links TRBV24-1 to TRBJ1-5, with D unclear. Germline V lookup: CDR1 KGHDR, CDR2 SFDVKD. V lost 8 bases to trimming and J lost 3 bases, with 19 bases between them. CDR3 length equals 16 residues. CDR3: CATTLGQFCSNQPQHF. CDR3 bases: TGTGCCACCACCCTCGGGCAGTTTTGCTCCAATCAGCCCCAGCATTTT.

The table lists this clonotype with a few counts. This chain connects TRBV4-1 to TRBJ2-2, with D possibly being TRBD1 or TRBD2 (5 bases each). The ends were cut back, 1 base at V and 3 bases at J, with 15 bases in the middle. This CDR3 has 17 amino acids. The germline gives CDR1 MGHRA, CDR2 YSYEKL. The CDR3 reads CASSQGGAAYYTGELFF. In DNA, the CDR3 is TGCGCCAGCAGCCAAGGAGGGGCGGCCTACTACACCGGGGAGCTGTTTTTT.

Turning to this clonotype: A junction boundary mismatches the germline segment, possibly from a read error. V is TRBV2 and J is TRBJ2-5; 10 nucleotides line up with TRBD2. The CDR3 loop spans 14 amino acids. Germline values: CDR1 SNHLY, CDR2 FYNNEI. CDR3 DNA: TGTGCCAGCATCCCTAGCGGGAGTGGTGGGGGACTTAACTTC. Its protein is CASIPSGSGGGLNF. Using reference TRBV2 and TRBJ2-5 for the parts outside the CDR3, the full variable domain is EPEVTQTPSHQVTQMGQEVILRCVPISNHLYFYWYRQILGQKVEFLVSFYNNEISEKSEIFDDQFSVERPDGSNFTLKIRSTKLEDSAMYFCASIPSGSGGGLNFGPGTRLLVL.

Points on this clonotype: A much larger clone is a single base away; this may be a read error. The CDR3, as DNA: TGTGCCAACAGCCTTACTAGCGGGAGAAACAATGAGCAGTTCTTC. Translated: CANSLTSGRNNEQFF. The chain recombines TRBV7-3 with TRBJ2-1, with 11 bases aligning to TRBD2. Germline V gene sequence: CDR1 SGHTA, CDR2 FQGTGA. This CDR3 spans 15 amino acids.

This clonotype occurred many times. The rearrangement joins TRBV13 to TRBJ2-2, with TRBD1 identical over 12 bases. Germline V lookup: CDR1 PRHDT, CDR2 FYEKMQ (reference sequence). This CDR3 has 16 residues. The junction had 7 bases not matched to a gene; V was cut back by 5 bases and J by 6 bases. In DNA form, the CDR3 reads TGTGCCAGCAGCGATCCAGGGACAGGGGGCTCCGGGGAGCTGTTTTTT. Protein product: CASSDPGTGGSGELFF.

This clonotype was counted only a few times. The J gene is TRBJ2-7, the V gene TRBV27; 11 nucleotides align to TRBD2. Germline V gene sequence: CDR1 MNHEY, CDR2 SMNVEV (reference sequence). The V segment lost 10 bases and the J segment 3 bases; nucleotides outside the gene matches: 11. The CDR3 loop spans 15 amino acids. CDR3 region: CATHLAGGTHYEQYF. DNA of the CDR3: TGTGCCACCCACTTAGCGGGAGGGACTCACTACGAGCAGTACTTC.

This clonotype was seen repeatedly, ten times or more. This chain links TRBV20-1 with TRBJ1-4; D uncertain. The CDR3 sequence is 16 residues long. The ends were cut back, 2 bases at V and 0 bases at J, with 13 bases in the middle. CDR1 and CDR2 (germline): DFQATT, SNEGSKA (reference sequence). CDR3 amino acids: CSARPTPRSTNEKLFF. CDR3 sequence (DNA): TGCAGTGCTAGACCAACTCCCCGATCAACTAATGAAAAACTGTTTTTT.

Ten or more counts support this clonotype. The chain couples TRBV2 to TRBJ2-5; 7 bases align to TRBD1. V lost 4 bases to trimming and J lost 1 base; unmatched junction nucleotides: 0. Looked up from germline, CDR1 is SNHLY and CDR2 is FYNNEI. The CDR3 sequence is 13 residues long. The CDR3 is CASSGTGQETQYF. The CDR3 region has the DNA TGTGCCAGCAGTGGGACAGGCCAAGAGACCCAGTACTTC.

This clonotype was seen ten or more times. The J gene is TRBJ1-2, the V gene TRBV20-1; 7 positions agree with TRBD1. Looked up from germline, CDR1 is DFQATT and CDR2 is SNEGSKA (reference sequence). The CDR3 length is 13 residues. V shed 5 bases, J shed 3 bases, and the junction held 6 bases outside the gene matches. The CDR3 here is CSAATGVDYGYTF. The DNA of the CDR3 is TGCAGTGCTGCTACAGGGGTCGACTATGGCTACACCTTC.

This clonotype occurred many times. This sequence joins TRBV20-1 and TRBJ2-5; D remains ambiguous. CDR3 size: 12 residues. Per germline, CDR1 DFQATT and CDR2 SNEGSKA (reference sequence). V was cut by 0 bases and J by 5 bases, with 7 bases left in between. CDR3 DNA: TGCAGTGCTAGAGAAGGCGTGGAGACCCAGTACTTC. It specifies CSAREGVETQYF.

This clonotype is medium-sized (0.01 to 0.1%) within its sample. This chain joins TRBV29-1 and TRBJ2-5, with TRBD1 matching over 10 bases. V lost 4 bases to trimming and J lost 3 bases; unmatched junction nucleotides: 5. Germline lookup yields CDR1 SQVTM and CDR2 ANQGSEA. CDR3 length: 14 residues. The CDR3 region is CSVALGTGEETQYF. In nucleotides, the CDR3 is TGCAGCGTTGCCCTTGGGACAGGGGAAGAGACCCAGTACTTC.

There are many counts of this clonotype. This chain joins TRBV2 and TRBJ2-5, with 8 bases that match TRBD1. From germline, CDR1 is SNHLY and CDR2 FYNNEI. This CDR3 spans 13 amino acids. The trim removed 10 bases at V and 2 bases at J, leaving 6 bases unmatched. CDR3 nucleotides: TGTGCCAACCAGGACAGGGATCAAGAGACCCAGTACTTC. Protein product: CANQDRDQETQYF. Variable domain in full (rest from reference TRBV2 and TRBJ2-5): EPEVTQTPSHQVTQMGQEVILRCVPISNHLYFYWYRQILGQKVEFLVSFYNNEISEKSEIFDDQFSVERPDGSNFTLKIRSTKLEDSAMYFCANQDRDQETQYFGPGTRLLVL.

This clonotype was picked up many times. V is TRBV2 and J is TRBJ1-1; 12 bases fit TRBD1. The CDR3 consists of 19 residues. Per the germline V gene, CDR1 is SNHLY and CDR2 is FYNNEI. V gave up 0 bases and J gave up 4 bases; unmatched junction bases: 12. The CDR3 DNA reads TGTGCCAGCAGTGAAGCGCTTCGGGGACAGGGGGCGCTGGGCACTGAAGCTTTCTTT. Residues: CASSEALRGQGALGTEAFF.

The CDR3 coding sequence is TGTGCCAGTAGTATAGGGGGCATCGACAATGAGCAGTTCTTC. It translates to CASSIGGIDNEQFF. V is TRBV19 and J is TRBJ2-1; TRBD1 might be the D (5 bases). V was trimmed by 1 base and J by 5 bases, leaving 9 bases between them. The CDR3 runs 14 residues. The germline V gene encodes CDR1 LNHDA and CDR2 SQIVND (reference sequence).

The V call is TRBV6-1, the J call TRBJ1-2; possible D gene TRBD1, 5 bases. The CDR3 consists of 9 residues. V was pared by 8 bases and J by 14 bases, with 12 bases between. Germline values: CDR1 MNHNS, CDR2 SASEGT. CDR3 residues: CASGSQETF. CDR3 sequence (DNA): TGTGCCAGCGGATCACAGGAAACCTTC.

The sample holds a few counts of this clonotype. This chain links TRBV9 with TRBJ2-5; D gene unclear. This CDR3 contains 13 residues. The germline CDR1 and CDR2 sequences are SGDLS and YYNGEE. The V end was cut by 2 bases, the J end by 5 bases, with 10 bases between. Here the CDR3 reads CASSVAVRETQYF. CDR3 in DNA: TGTGCCAGCAGCGTCGCGGTCCGGGAGACCCAGTACTTC.